One sample yielded the 9 T cell receptor beta chains listed below, sequenced in a study of cytomegalovirus exposure and HLA in healthy donors. Both 60 Vbeta primers and 13 Jbeta primers went into the PCR. Clones were read by immunoSEQ multiplex PCR, and TCRdb kept only the in-frame ones, dropping some. Of some 150,000 clones detected, 65% to 85% appear once; the ten largest clones hold 1.5%. The sample was PBMCs. The source of these receptors is a woman under 30 in good health and CMV-seronegative.

V and J are TRBV28 and TRBJ1-5, with a possible D match to TRBD1 (5 bases). Germline-derived CDR1 and CDR2 are MDHEN and SYDVKM. The V and J ends lost 2 bases and 1 base respectively, with 9 bases between them. There are 15 residues in the CDR3. As DNA, the CDR3 is TGTGCCAGCAGTTTAGCAGGGCGCAGCAATCAGCCCCAGCATTTT. It is translated as CASSLAGRSNQPQHF.

The chain couples TRBV30 to TRBJ1-1, with 8 bases that match TRBD1. V lost 4 bases, J lost 4 bases, and 14 bases stayed unmatched. The CDR3 sequence is 16 residues long. Germline CDR1 and CDR2: GTSNPN and SVGIG (reference sequence). In DNA, the CDR3 is TGTGCCTGGACCCGAGGCCGGACAGGGCGAGGCACTGAAGCTTTCTTT. Its translation is CAWTRGRTGRGTEAFF.

The chain couples TRBV2 to TRBJ1-1; D is ambiguous. The CDR3 contains 13 residues. Germline-derived CDR1 and CDR2 are SNHLY and FYNNEI. V was clipped by 0 bases and J by 8 bases, with 10 bases between them. CDR3 residues: CASSEAPVLEAFF. DNA for the CDR3: TGTGCCAGCAGTGAAGCGCCCGTACTGGAAGCTTTCTTT. The variable domain in full, completed from reference TRBV2 and TRBJ1-1, reads EPEVTQTPSHQVTQMGQEVILRCVPISNHLYFYWYRQILGQKVEFLVSFYNNEISEKSEIFDDQFSVERPDGSNFTLKIRSTKLEDSAMYFCASSEAPVLEAFFGQGTRLTVV.

The genes are TRBV4-2 and TRBJ1-5; D ambiguous. Trimming stripped 3 bases from V and 5 bases from J, with 11 bases between. The V gene's germline CDR1 is LGHNA and CDR2 YNFKEQ. There are 14 residues in the CDR3. CDR3 coding DNA: TGTGCCAGCAGCCACTCCGGGAAATATCAGCCCCAGCATTTT. It specifies CASSHSGKYQPQHF.

The genes are TRBV7-8 and TRBJ1-2; a possible D gene is TRBD1 (6 bases). The CDR3 extends over 19 amino acids. Germline V lookup: CDR1 SGHVS, CDR2 FQNEAQ. Between the trimmed V and J ends, which lost 3 bases and 1 base, there was a span of 24 bases. This CDR3 reads CASSLRLAGTTSFNYGYTF. In nucleotides, the CDR3 is TGTGCCAGCAGCTTGCGTCTCGCCGGGACAACTTCTTTTAACTATGGCTACACCTTC. The variable domain in full, completed from reference TRBV7-8 and TRBJ1-2, reads GAGVSQSPRYKVAKRGQDVALRCDPISGHVSLFWYQQALGQGPEFLTYFQNEAQLDKSGLPSDRFFAERPEGSVSTLKIQRTQQEDSAVYLCASSLRLAGTTSFNYGYTFGSGTRLTVV.

V gene TRBV7-7 combines with J gene TRBJ2-5, with 9 nucleotides matching TRBD2. The CDR3 consists of 18 residues. The trim removed 4 bases at V and 7 bases at J, leaving 19 bases unmatched. Germline V gene lookup returns CDR1 SSHAT and CDR2 FNYEAQ (reference sequence). This CDR3 reads CASSSGRVIAGAGGTQYF. CDR3 in DNA: TGTGCCAGCAGCTCGGGGCGGGTGATAGCGGGGGCCGGTGGGACCCAGTACTTC. The full variable domain, completed using reference TRBV7-7 and TRBJ2-5, is GAGVSQSPRYKVTKRGQDVTLRCDPISSHATLYWYQQALGQGPEFLTYFNYEAQPDKSGLPSDRFSAERPEGSISTLTIQRTEQRDSAMYRCASSSGRVIAGAGGTQYFGPGTRLLVL.

This clone occurred a few times. The chain has TRBV5-1 and TRBJ2-7, with unresolved D. CDR1 is SGHRS, CDR2 YFSETQ, per germline. This CDR3 contains 12 residues. Trimming cost V 0 bases and J 4 bases, with 5 bases left between them. The CDR3 sequence is CASSLGGYEQYF. Written as DNA, the CDR3 is TGCGCCAGCAGCTTGGGAGGTTACGAGCAGTACTTC.

The chain joins TRBV19 to TRBJ2-1; TRBD2 aligns across 8 bases. The CDR3 is 15 amino acids. With 6 bases clipped from V and 0 bases from J, the junction kept 4 bases outside the gene matches. Germline CDR1 and CDR2: LNHDA and SQIVND (reference sequence). The CDR3 loop reads CASSPSGSSYNEQFF. The CDR3, as DNA: TGTGCCAGTAGCCCAAGCGGGAGCTCCTACAATGAGCAGTTCTTC.

This clone was counted between two and nine times. The same CDR3 can be traced to other DNA sequences in this sample. The chain couples TRBV6-5 to TRBJ1-2; D remains unclear. CDR3 size: 11 residues. With 2 bases removed from V and 7 bases from J, the gap between germline ends came to 5 bases. Germline values: CDR1 MNHEY, CDR2 SVGAGI. CDR3 residues: CASSYRGGYTF. In DNA form, the CDR3 reads TGTGCCAGCAGTTACCGCGGTGGCTACACCTTC.